This TCR beta chain emerged from a study of regulatory T cells in long-lasting Graves disease (dated by TCRdb to the early 2020s). About the investigation overall: Persistent Graves' disease was defined as persistently positive TSH receptor autoantibodies together with antithyroid drug treatment for over 5 years. A total of approximately 35 samples underwent TCR sequencing: about 13 from persistent and some 20 from newly diagnosed Graves' disease patients. Patients with persistent Graves' disease were compared with patients with newly diagnosed Graves' disease using TCR sequencing and RNA sequencing of peripheral blood. Antithyroid drugs had been taken for approximately 10 years on average by persistent Graves' disease patients in the clinical cohort. The study was conducted in China and was registered as a clinical trial.

The time point tag for this specimen amounts to: persistent/refractory GD, antithyroid drugs over 5 years with positive TRAb. For both TCR sequencing and RNA sequencing, RNA was extracted from PBMCs using TRIzol. Graves' disease was diagnosed according to American Thyroid Association guidelines. Recruitment of patients was carried out at an endocrinology department in Xi'an, China. From each patient, about 9 milliliters of peripheral blood was collected into an EDTA anticoagulant tube. Ficoll Paque Plus density gradient separation was used to isolate PBMCs, and no further T cell sorting was done. An Agilent 2100 Bioanalyzer and agarose gel were used to check RNA quality, and a NanoDrop 2000 was used to measure RNA concentration. What the study reported, not specific to this receptor: Persistent disease showed preferential use of TRBV28, TRBJ1-2 and TRBJ2-5, whereas newly diagnosed disease favored TRBV20-1 and TRBJ2-1. The small sample size was acknowledged by the authors as a limitation that may reduce accuracy. A larger number of public clonotypes was shared among persistent patients (approximately 2,500) than among newly diagnosed patients (approximately 1,000). Only the TCR beta chain was sequenced and analyzed. Compared with newly diagnosed patients, persistent Graves' disease patients had lower TCR Shannon entropy and fewer highly expanded clones, which suggests clonal expansion. Only peripheral blood was studied, because thyroid tissue, the primary lesion, was inaccessible.

Points on this clonotype: The antigen it recognizes is unknown. Base-call qualities are not available, and no considerably larger clone is one nucleotide away.

The library came from multiplex PCR. TCRdb lists the instrument as Illumina HiSeq 4000. CDR3 regions were amplified by Arm-PCR with iRepertoire HTBI primers to construct TCR beta libraries. Before sequencing, the PCR products underwent gel purification. In the paper's pipeline: Gene usage analysis of CDR3 amino acid clonotypes relied on the roughly 60 TRBV and around 13 TRBJ segments identified across samples. COPE and FqMerger were used to merge the filtered high-quality paired reads into contigs. BLAST was used to align contigs to the IMGT TRBV, TRBD and TRBJ reference genes, and CDR3 was defined following IMGT. Clonotypes above 0.1% frequency were classified as highly expanded clones. Repertoire diversity was measured by Shannon entropy, and V-J evenness by the Gini coefficient. A clonotype was considered public if more than one individual shared it. The public reads were reanalyzed by TCRdb: fastp trimming at Q25, MiXCR alignment, in-frame beta chains only. Identical CDR3 protein sequences are pooled into one entry, listed with their most common genes and DNA. These V and J calls are TCRdb output, not the study's own analysis. This sample lists 400,000 to 600,000 distinct CDR3 sequences; roughly a fifth were detected once. The ten largest clones capture around 7% of the sample.

Based on the germline V gene, the CDR1 and CDR2 sequences are MDHEN and SYDVKM. The CDR3 holds 12 amino acids from the cysteine to the phenylalanine. Only the CDR3 DNA stays, 36 bases, in frame from base 1. V and J lose 6 bases and 7 bases, and a span of 9 bases separates them. This receptor was identified in a female donor with Graves disease. Recombination connected TRBV28 to TRBJ2-2; the D segment cannot be called with confidence. The starting material was peripheral blood mononuclear cells (PBMCs), obtained when the disease was refractory, from a patient treated with antithyroid drugs. The base sequence is TGTGCCAGCAGGGCCGTTGGCGGGGAGCTGTTTTTT. The encoded protein is CASRAVGGELFF. Joined to the reference TRBV28 and TRBJ2-2 proteins, this CDR3 gives the full variable domain: DVKVTQSSRYLVKRTGEKVFLECVQDMDHENMFWYRQDPGLGLRLIYFSYDVKMKEKGDIPEGYSVSREKKERFSLILESASTNQTSMYLCASRAVGGELFFGEGSRLTVL.